This is a list of T cell receptor beta chains from one sample in a study of T cell responses to AZD1222 COVID-19 vaccine. The table came from immunoSEQ multiplex PCR; TCRdb's copy has only in-frame clones and leaves some out. The sample holds fewer than 200,000 clones; about 90% are singletons and the top ten take about 0.53%. This material consisted of peripheral blood, taken on day 0 of AZD1222 vaccination. The receptors shown here come from an adult in good health. Both conserved end residues are part of each CDR3. D genes are given only for firm matches. Some rows have no size entry. The others give once, few or many, or a class for an expanded clone.

cdr3_length	v_call	j_call	d_call	clone_size	cdr3_aa	cdr3_nt
17	TRBV21-1	TRBJ2-1	-	once	CASSKELTGPYDNEQFF	TGTGCCAGCAGCAAAGAATTAACAGGGCCCTACGACAATGAGCAGTTCTTC
13	TRBV9	TRBJ2-1	TRBD1	-	CASSDGDSRWQFF	TGTGCCAGCAGCGATGGGGACAGTAGATGGCAGTTCTTC
14	TRBV5-1	TRBJ2-1	-	-	CASRRIGTYNEQFF	TGCGCCAGCAGGAGAATTGGGACATACAATGAGCAGTTCTTC
16	TRBV11-1	TRBJ1-1	-	-	CASSLAFSQGNTEAFF	TGTGCCAGCAGCTTAGCCTTTTCCCAGGGGAACACTGAAGCTTTCTTT
17	TRBV3-1/TRBV3-2	TRBJ1-4	-	-	CASSQFVAWGANEKLFF	TGTGCCAGCAGCCAATTCGTGGCTTGGGGGGCGAATGAAAAACTGTTTTTT
14	TRBV5-1	TRBJ1-1	TRBD1	-	CASSSGQDQGKAFF	TGCGCCAGTTCGTCCGGACAGGACCAAGGGAAAGCTTTCTTT
12	TRBV11-2	TRBJ2-7	-	once	CASKGVAYEQYF	TGTGCCTCGAAGGGGGTGGCCTACGAGCAGTACTTC
15	TRBV14	TRBJ2-7	-	-	CASSQGGGRVYEQYF	TGTGCCAGCAGCCAAGGGGGAGGAAGGGTCTACGAGCAGTACTTC
14	TRBV7-2	TRBJ1-3	-	-	CASSQLSSGNTIYF	TGTGCCAGCAGCCAATTGAGCTCTGGAAACACCATATATTTT
15	TRBV27	TRBJ2-7	-	-	CASSYYRPSSYEQYF	TGTGCCAGCAGTTATTACAGGCCTAGCTCCTACGAGCAGTACTTC
13	TRBV6-5	TRBJ1-2	-	-	CASSGTGNYGYTF	TGTGCCAGCAGCGGAACAGGGAACTATGGCTACACCTTC
13	TRBV7-9	TRBJ1-4	-	-	CASSPRRNEKLFF	TGTGCCAGCAGCCCCCGACGGAATGAAAAACTGTTTTTT
17	TRBV28	TRBJ2-2	TRBD2	-	CASSLGTSGGPVGELFF	TGTGCCAGCAGTTTAGGGACTAGCGGGGGGCCCGTCGGGGAGCTGTTTTTT
15	TRBV5-1	TRBJ2-1	TRBD2	-	CASSRGTSGGEEQFF	TGCGCCAGCAGCAGAGGGACTAGCGGCGGAGAGGAGCAGTTCTTC
15	TRBV5-1	TRBJ1-4	-	once	CASSLVSGGNEKLFF	TGCGCCAGCAGCTTGGTCTCCGGGGGTAATGAAAAACTGTTTTTT
15	TRBV18	TRBJ2-1	-	-	CASSPVSHSYNEQFF	TGTGCCAGCTCACCGGTTAGTCACTCCTACAATGAGCAGTTCTTC
12	TRBV5-4	TRBJ1-2	TRBD1	-	CASSDRGRGYTF	TGTGCCAGCAGCGACAGGGGGAGAGGCTACACCTTC
13	TRBV29-1	TRBJ1-1	-	few	CSVEREMNTEAFF	TGCAGCGTTGAACGGGAGATGAACACTGAAGCTTTCTTT
8	TRBV19	TRBJ2-1	-	-	CAGSEQFF	TGTGCGGGCAGTGAGCAGTTCTTC
15	TRBV25-1	TRBJ2-1	TRBD1	few	CASSGGQGSYNEQFF	TGTGCCAGCAGTGGGGGACAGGGATCCTACAATGAGCAGTTCTTC
15	TRBV28	TRBJ2-3	-	-	CASSFTGDFTDTQYF	TGTGCCAGCAGTTTTACAGGGGACTTCACAGATACGCAGTATTTT
14	TRBV6-5	TRBJ2-3	TRBD2	-	CASSEGLATDTQYF	TGTGCCAGCAGCGAGGGACTAGCCACAGATACGCAGTATTTT
14	TRBV4-2	TRBJ1-6	TRBD1	-	CASSPGTANSPLHF	TGTGCCAGCAGCCCCGGGACAGCCAATTCACCCCTCCACTTT